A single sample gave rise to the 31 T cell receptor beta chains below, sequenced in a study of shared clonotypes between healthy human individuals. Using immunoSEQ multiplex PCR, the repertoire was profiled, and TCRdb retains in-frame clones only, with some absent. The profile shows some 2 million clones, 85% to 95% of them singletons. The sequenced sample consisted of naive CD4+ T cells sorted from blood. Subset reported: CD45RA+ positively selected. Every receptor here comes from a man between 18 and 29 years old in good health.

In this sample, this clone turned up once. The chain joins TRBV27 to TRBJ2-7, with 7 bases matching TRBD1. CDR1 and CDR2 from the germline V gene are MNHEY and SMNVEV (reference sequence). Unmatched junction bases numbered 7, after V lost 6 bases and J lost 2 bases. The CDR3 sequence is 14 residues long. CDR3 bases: TGTGCCAGCAGCCTGACAGGGCAAACCTACGAGCAGTACTTC. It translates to CASSLTGQTYEQYF.

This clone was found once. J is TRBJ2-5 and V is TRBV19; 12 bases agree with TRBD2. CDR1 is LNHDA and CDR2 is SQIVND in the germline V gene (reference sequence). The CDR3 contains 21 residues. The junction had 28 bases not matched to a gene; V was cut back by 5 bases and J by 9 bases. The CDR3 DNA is TGTGCCAGTAGTGGCCTTTATTCGCGGCAGGGGAAGACTAGCGGGGGCCCTGCCCAGTACTTC. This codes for CASSGLYSRQGKTSGGPAQYF. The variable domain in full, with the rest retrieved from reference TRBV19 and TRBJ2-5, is DGGITQSPKYLFRKEGQNVTLSCEQNLNHDAMYWYRQDPGQGLRLIYYSQIVNDFQKGDIAEGYSVSREKKESFPLTVTSAQKNPTAFYLCASSGLYSRQGKTSGGPAQYFGPGTRLLVL.

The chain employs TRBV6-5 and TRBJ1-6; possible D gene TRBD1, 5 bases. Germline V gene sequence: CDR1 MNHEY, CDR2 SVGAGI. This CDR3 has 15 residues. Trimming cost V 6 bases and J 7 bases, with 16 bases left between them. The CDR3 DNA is TGTGCCAGCAGCCGTCATTGGGGCGAGAATTCACCCCTCCACTTT. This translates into CASSRHWGENSPLHF.

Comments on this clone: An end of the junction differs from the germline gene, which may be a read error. CDR3 amino acids: CASNLAGRYTEAFF. In DNA form, the CDR3 reads TGTGCCAGCAACTTGGCAGGACGATACACTGAAGCTTTCTTT. V is TRBV5-6 and J is TRBJ1-1; D gene unclear. CDR3 length: 14 amino acids. Germline assignment: CDR1 SGHDT and CDR2 YYEEEE.

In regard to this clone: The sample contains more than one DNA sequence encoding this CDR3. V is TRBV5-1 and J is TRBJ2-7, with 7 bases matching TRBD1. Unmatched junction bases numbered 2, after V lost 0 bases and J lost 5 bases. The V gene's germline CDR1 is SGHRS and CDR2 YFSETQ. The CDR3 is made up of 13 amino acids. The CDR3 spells CASSLGQGDEQYF. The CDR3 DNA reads TGCGCCAGCAGCTTGGGACAGGGTGACGAGCAGTACTTC.

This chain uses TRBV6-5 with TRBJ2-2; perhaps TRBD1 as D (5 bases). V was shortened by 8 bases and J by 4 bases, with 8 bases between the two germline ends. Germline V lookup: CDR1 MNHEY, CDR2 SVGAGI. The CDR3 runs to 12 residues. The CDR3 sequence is CASQGITGELFF. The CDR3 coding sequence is TGTGCCAGCCAGGGTATCACCGGGGAGCTGTTTTTT.

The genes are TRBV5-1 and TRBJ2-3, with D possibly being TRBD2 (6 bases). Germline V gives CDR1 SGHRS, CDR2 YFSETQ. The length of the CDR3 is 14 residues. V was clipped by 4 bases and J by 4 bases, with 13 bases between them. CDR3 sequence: CASSRDLPPDTQYF. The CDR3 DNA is TGCGCCAGCAGCAGGGACTTACCCCCAGATACGCAGTATTTT.

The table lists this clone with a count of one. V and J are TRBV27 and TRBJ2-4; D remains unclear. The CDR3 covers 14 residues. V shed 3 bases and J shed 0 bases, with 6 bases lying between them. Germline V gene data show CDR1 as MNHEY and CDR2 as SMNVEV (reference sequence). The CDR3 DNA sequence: TGTGCCAGCAGTTTCGATTTAGCCAAAAACATTCAGTACTTC. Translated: CASSFDLAKNIQYF.

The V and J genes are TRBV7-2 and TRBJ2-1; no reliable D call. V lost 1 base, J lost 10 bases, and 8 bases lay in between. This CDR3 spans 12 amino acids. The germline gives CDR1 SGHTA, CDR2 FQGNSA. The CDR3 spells CASSLDGPEQFF. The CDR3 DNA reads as TGTGCCAGCAGCTTAGACGGGCCGGAGCAGTTCTTC.

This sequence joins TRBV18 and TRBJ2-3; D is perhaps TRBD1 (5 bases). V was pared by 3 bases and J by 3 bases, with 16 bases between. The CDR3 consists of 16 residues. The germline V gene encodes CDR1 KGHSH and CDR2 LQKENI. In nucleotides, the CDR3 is TGTGCCAGCTCACCCCAGGGCTTACTCGGGACAGATACGCAGTATTTT. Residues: CASSPQGLLGTDTQYF.

The CDR3 reads CASSPRVPTEAFF. The CDR3 DNA is TGTGCCAGCAGCCCCAGGGTGCCCACTGAAGCTTTCTTT. The rearrangement joins TRBV7-8 to TRBJ1-1; maybe TRBD1 (5 bases). The V end was cut by 5 bases, the J end by 4 bases, with 11 bases between. The CDR3 sequence is 13 residues long. CDR1 is SGHVS, CDR2 FQNEAQ, per germline.

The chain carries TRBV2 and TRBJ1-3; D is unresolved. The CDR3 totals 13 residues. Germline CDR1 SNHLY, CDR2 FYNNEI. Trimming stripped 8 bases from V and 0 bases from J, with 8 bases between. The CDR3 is CASSGSSGNTIYF. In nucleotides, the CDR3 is TGTGCCAGCTCTGGCAGCTCTGGAAACACCATATATTTT.

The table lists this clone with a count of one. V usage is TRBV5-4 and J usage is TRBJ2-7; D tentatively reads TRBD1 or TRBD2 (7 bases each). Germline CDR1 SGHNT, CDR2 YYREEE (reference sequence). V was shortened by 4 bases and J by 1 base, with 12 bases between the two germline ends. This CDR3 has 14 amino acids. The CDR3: CASSQRDSSYEQYF. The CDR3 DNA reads TGTGCCAGCAGCCAGCGGGACAGTTCCTACGAGCAGTACTTC.

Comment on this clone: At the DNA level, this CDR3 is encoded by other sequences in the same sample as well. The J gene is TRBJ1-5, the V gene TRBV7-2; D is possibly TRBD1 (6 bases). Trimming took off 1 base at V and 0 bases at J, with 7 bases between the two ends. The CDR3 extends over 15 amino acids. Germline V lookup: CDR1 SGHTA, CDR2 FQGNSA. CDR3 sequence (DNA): TGTGCCAGCAGCTTAGGGGGGCCTAGCAATCAGCCCCAGCATTTT. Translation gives CASSLGGPSNQPQHF.

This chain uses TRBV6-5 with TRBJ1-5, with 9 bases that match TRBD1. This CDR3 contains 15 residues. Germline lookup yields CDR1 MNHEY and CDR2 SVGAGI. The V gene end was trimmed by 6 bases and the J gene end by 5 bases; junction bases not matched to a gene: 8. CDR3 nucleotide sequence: TGTGCCAGCAGAGGGGACAGGGAAGGGTATCAGCCCCAGCATTTT. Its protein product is CASRGDREGYQPQHF.

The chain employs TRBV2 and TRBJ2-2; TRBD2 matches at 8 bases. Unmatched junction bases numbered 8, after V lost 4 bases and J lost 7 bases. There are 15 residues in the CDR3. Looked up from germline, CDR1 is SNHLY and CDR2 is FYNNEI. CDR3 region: CASSAGLGPLGELFF. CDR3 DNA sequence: TGTGCCAGCAGTGCGGGACTAGGGCCTCTCGGGGAGCTGTTTTTT.

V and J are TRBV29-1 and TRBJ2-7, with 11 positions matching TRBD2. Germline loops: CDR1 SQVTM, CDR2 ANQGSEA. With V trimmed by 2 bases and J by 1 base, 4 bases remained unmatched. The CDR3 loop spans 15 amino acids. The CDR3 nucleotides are TGCAGCGTTGAACGGACTAGCGGGCAATCCTACGAGCAGTACTTC. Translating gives CSVERTSGQSYEQYF.

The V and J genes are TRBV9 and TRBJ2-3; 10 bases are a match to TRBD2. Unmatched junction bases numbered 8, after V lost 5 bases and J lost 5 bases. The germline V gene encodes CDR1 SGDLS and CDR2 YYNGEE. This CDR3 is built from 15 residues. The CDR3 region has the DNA TGTGCCAGCAGTGGTTTACTAGCGGGAAGAGATACGCAGTATTTT. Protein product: CASSGLLAGRDTQYF.

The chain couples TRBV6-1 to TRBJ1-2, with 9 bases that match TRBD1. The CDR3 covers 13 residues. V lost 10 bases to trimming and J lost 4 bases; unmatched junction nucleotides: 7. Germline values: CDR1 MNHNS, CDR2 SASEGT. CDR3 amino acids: CATGQGSFYGYTF. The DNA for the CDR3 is TGTGCCACAGGACAGGGGTCCTTCTATGGCTACACCTTC.

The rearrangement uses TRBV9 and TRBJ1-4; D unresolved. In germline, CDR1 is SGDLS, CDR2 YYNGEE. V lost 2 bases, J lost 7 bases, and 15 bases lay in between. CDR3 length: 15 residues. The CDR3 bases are TGTGCCAGCAGCGTGGGCCCCGAGGGAGCTGAAAAACTGTTTTTT. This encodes CASSVGPEGAEKLFF.

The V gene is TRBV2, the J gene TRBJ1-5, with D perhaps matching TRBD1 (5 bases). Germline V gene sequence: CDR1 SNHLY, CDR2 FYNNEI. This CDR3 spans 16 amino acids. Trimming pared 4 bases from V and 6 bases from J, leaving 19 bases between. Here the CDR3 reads CASSARAGKVGQPQHF. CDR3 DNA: TGTGCCAGCAGTGCCAGAGCAGGGAAGGTGGGTCAGCCCCAGCATTTT.

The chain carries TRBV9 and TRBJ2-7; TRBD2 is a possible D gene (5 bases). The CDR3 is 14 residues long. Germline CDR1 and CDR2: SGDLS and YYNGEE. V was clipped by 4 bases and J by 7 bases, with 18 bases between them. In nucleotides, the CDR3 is TGTGCCAGCAGCCCCGACGGAGGTGCCCTAGAGCAGTACTTC. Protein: CASSPDGGALEQYF.

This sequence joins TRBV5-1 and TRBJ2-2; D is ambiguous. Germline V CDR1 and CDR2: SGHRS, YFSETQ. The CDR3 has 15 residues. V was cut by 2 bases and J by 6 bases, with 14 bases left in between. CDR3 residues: CASSLSPTAAGELFF. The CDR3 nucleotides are TGCGCCAGCAGCTTAAGCCCCACGGCCGCCGGGGAGCTGTTTTTT.

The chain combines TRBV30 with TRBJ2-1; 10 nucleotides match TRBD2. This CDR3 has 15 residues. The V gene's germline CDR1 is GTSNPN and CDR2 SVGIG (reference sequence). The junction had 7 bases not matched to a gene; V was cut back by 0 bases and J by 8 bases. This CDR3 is CAWSVRSGGAYEQFF. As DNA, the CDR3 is TGTGCCTGGAGTGTAAGGAGCGGGGGGGCCTATGAGCAGTTCTTC.

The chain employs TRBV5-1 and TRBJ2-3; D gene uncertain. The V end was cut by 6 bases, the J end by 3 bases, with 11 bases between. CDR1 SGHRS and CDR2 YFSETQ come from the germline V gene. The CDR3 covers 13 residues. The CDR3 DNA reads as TGCGCCAGCAAGGCCCGATGGACAGATACGCAGTATTTT. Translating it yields CASKARWTDTQYF.

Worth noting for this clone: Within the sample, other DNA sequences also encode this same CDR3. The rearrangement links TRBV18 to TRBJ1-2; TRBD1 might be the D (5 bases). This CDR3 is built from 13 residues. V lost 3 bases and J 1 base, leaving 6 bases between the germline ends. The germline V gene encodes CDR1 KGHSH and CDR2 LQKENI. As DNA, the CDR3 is TGTGCCAGCTCACCGACAGATAACTATGGCTACACCTTC. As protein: CASSPTDNYGYTF.

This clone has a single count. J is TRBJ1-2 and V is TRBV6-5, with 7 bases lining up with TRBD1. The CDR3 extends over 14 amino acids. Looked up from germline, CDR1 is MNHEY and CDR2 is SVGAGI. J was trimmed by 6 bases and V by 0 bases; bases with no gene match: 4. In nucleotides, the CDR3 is TGTGCCAGCAGTTACTCGGCGACAGGGCATGGCTACACCTTC. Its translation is CASSYSATGHGYTF.

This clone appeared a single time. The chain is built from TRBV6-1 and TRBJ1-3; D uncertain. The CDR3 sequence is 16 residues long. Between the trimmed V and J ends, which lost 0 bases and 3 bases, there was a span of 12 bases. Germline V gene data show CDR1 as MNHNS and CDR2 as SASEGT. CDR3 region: CASSEARTTGGNTIYF. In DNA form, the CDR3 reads TGTGCCAGCAGTGAAGCGAGGACTACTGGTGGAAACACCATATATTTT.

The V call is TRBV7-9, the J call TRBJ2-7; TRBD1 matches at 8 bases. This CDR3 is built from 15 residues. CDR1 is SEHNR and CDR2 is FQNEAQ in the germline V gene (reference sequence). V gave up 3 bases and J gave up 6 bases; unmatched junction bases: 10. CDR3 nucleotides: TGTGCCAGCAGCTTCCTCTCGGGGACAGGAGGCGAGCAGTACTTC. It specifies CASSFLSGTGGEQYF.

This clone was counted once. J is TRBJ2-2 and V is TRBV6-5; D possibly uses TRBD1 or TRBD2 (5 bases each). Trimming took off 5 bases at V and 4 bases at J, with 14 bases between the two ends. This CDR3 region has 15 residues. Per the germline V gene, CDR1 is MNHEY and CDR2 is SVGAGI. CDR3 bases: TGTGCCAGCAGTACTAGGGACGGTGCCACCGGGGAGCTGTTTTTT. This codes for CASSTRDGATGELFF.

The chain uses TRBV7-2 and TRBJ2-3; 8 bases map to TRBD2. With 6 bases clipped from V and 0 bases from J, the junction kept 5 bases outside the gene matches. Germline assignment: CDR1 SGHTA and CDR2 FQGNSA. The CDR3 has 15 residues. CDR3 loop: CASRFSGGSTDTQYF. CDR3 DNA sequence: TGTGCCAGCAGATTCAGCGGGGGAAGCACAGATACGCAGTATTTT. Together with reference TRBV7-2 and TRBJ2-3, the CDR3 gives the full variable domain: GAGVSQSPSNKVTEKGKDVELRCDPISGHTALYWYRQSLGQGLEFLIYFQGNSAPDKSGLPSDRFSAERTGGSVSTLTIQRTQQEDSAVYLCASRFSGGSTDTQYFGPGTRLTVL.